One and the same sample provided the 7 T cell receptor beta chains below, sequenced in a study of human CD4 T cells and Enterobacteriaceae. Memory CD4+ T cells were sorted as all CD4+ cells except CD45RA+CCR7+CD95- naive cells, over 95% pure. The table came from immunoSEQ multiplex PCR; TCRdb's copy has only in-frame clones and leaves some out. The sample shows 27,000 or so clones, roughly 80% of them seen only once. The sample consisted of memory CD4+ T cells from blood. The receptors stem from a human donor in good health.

Written as DNA, the CDR3 is TGTGCCAGCAGCACCGGGACTAGGATCACAGATACGCAGTATTTT. It encodes CASSTGTRITDTQYF. The chain combines TRBV6-5 with TRBJ2-3, with TRBD2 identical over 8 bases. The CDR3 is made up of 15 amino acids. With V trimmed by 6 bases and J by 2 bases, 7 bases remained unmatched. Germline loops: CDR1 MNHEY, CDR2 SVGAGI.

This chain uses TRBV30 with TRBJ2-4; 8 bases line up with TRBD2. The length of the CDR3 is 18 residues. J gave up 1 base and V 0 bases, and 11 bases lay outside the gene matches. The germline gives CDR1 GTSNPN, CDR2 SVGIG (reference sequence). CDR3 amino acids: CAWSVSIGGGGAKNIQYF. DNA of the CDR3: TGTGCCTGGAGTGTATCAATCGGTGGCGGGGGGGCCAAAAACATTCAGTACTTC.

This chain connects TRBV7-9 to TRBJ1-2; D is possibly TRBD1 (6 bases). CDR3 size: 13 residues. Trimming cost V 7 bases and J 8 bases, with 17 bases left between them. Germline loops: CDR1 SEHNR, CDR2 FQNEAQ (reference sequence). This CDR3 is CASTRGGGRGYTF. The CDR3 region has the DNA TGTGCCAGCACCCGAGGTGGGGGCCGGGGCTACACCTTC.

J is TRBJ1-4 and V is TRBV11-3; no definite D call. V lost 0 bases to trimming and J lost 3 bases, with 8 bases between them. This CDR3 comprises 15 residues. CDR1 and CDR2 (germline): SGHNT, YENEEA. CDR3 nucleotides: TGTGCCAGCAGCTTAGAGGGTCGGGCTAATGAAAAACTGTTTTTT. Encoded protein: CASSLEGRANEKLFF.

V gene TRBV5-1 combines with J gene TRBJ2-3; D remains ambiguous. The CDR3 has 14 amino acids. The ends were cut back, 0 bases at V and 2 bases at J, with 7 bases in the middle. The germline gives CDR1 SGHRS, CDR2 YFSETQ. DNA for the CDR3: TGCGCCAGCAGCTTGGAACAGATCACAGATACGCAGTATTTT. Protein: CASSLEQITDTQYF.

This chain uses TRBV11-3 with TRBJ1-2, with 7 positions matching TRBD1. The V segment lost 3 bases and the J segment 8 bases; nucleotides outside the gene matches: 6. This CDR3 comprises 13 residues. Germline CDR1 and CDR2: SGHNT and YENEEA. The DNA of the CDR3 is TGTGCCAGCAGCTTCACAGGGGACCCCGGCTACACCTTC. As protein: CASSFTGDPGYTF.

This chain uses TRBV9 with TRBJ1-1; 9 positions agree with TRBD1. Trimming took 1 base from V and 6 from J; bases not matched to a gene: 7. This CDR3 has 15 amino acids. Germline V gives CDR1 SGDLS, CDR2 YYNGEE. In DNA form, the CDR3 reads TGTGCCAGCAGCGTATCACAGGGGGCTCTCGCTGAAGCTTTCTTT. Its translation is CASSVSQGALAEAFF.